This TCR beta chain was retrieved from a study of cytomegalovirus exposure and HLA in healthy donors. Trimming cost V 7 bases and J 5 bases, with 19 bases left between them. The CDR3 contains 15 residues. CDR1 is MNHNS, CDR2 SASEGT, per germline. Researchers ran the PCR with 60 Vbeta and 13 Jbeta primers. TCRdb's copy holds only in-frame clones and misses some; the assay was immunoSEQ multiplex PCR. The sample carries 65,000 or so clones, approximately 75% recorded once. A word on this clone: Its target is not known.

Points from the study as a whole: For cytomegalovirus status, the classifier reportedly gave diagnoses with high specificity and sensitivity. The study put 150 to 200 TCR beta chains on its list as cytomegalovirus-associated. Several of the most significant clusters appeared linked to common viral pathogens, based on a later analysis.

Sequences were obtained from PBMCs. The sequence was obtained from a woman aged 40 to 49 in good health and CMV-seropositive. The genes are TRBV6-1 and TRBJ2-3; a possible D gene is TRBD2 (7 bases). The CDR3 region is CASTGLAGAGDTQYF. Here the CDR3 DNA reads TGTGCCAGCACCGGATTGGCGGGGGCGGGAGATACGCAGTATTTT.